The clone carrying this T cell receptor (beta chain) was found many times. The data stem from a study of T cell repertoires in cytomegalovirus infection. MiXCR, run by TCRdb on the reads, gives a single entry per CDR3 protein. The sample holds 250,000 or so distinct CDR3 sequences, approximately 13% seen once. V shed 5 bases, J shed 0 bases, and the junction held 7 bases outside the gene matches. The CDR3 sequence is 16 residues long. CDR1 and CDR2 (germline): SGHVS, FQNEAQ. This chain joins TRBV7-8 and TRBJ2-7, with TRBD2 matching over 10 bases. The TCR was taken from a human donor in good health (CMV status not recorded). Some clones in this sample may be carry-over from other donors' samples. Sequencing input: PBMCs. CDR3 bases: TGTGCCAGCAGCCCCCGCCCTAGCGGGAGCTCCTACGAGCAGTACTTC. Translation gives CASSPRPSGSSYEQYF. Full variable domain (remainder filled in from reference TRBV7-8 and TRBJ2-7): GAGVSQSPRYKVAKRGQDVALRCDPISGHVSLFWYQQALGQGPEFLTYFQNEAQLDKSGLPSDRFFAERPEGSVSTLKIQRTQQEDSAVYLCASSPRPSGSSYEQYFGPGTRLTVT.